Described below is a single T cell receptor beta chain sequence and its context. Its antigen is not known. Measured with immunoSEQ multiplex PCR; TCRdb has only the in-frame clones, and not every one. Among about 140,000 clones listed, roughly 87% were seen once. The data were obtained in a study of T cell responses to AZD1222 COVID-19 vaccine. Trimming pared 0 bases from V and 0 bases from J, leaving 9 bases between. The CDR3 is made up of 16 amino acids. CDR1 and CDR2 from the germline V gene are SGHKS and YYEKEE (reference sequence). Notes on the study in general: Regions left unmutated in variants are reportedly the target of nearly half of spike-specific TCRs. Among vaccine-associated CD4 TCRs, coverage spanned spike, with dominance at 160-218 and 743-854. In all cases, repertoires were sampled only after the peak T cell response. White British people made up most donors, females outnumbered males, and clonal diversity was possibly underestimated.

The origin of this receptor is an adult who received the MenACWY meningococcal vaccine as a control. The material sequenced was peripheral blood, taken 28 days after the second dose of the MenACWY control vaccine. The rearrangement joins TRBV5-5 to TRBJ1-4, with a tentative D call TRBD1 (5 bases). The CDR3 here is CASSLGQTATNEKLFF. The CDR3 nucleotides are TGTGCCAGCAGCTTGGGACAGACCGCAACTAATGAAAAACTGTTTTTT.